This is a list of T cell receptor beta chains from one sample in a study of blood T cell repertoires in COVID-19. Repertoires were generated with immunoSEQ multiplex PCR, while TCRdb's copy carries only in-frame clones and drops some. Altogether under 150,000 clones are present, roughly 80% being singletons, with the ten largest covering roughly 8.8%. The sample taken for sequencing was peripheral blood. The source of these receptors is a human donor with acute or convalescent COVID-19. The donor label of this sample is uncertain. The CDR3 runs from the conserved cysteine through the conserved F or W. D genes are given only for firm matches. Where a row states a size, it is once, few, many or the class of an expanded clone; other rows omit it.

d_gene | abundance | j_gene | v_gene | CDR3nt | CDR3aa
- | few | TRBJ2-1 | TRBV12-3/TRBV12-4 | TGTGCCAGCAGTTCGTTTAATGAGCAGTTCTTC | CASSSFNEQFF
- | - | TRBJ1-2 | TRBV5-6 | TGTGCCAGCAGCATGGTTCAGGTGAGCCATGGCTACACCTTC | CASSMVQVSHGYTF
TRBD1 | - | TRBJ1-6 | TRBV6-6 | TGTGCCAGCAGAGTCGACAGGGGGCTGGGGTCACCCCTCCACTTT | CASRVDRGLGSPLHF
- | - | TRBJ2-1 | TRBV11-3 | TGTGCCAGCAGTAGGGGGGGGGCAAAGGAGCAGTTCTTC | CASSRGGAKEQFF
- | - | TRBJ1-1 | TRBV5-1 | TGCGCCAGCAGCCCGTCCCCGGGCAGGGTTACTGAAGCTTTCTTT | CASSPSPGRVTEAFF
- | - | TRBJ1-3 | TRBV7-9 | TGTGCCAGCAGCCCCCTTGGGGAGTGGGACACCATATATTTT | CASSPLGEWDTIYF
- | - | TRBJ2-2 | TRBV12-3/TRBV12-4 | TGTGCCAGCACCTCCGGGGACACCGGGGAGCTGTTTTTT | CASTSGDTGELFF
- | - | TRBJ2-7 | TRBV3-1/TRBV3-2 | TGTGCCAGCAGCCAGGTGGGCAACGAGCAGTACTTC | CASSQVGNEQYF
- | once | TRBJ2-1 | TRBV5-4 | TGTGCCAGCAGCTTGGCCCTCTACAATGAGCAGTTCTTC | CASSLALYNEQFF
TRBD2 | - | TRBJ2-7 | TRBV9 | TGTGCCAGCAGCGATAGCGGGGGGGTCGGGTACGAGCAGTACTTC | CASSDSGGVGYEQYF